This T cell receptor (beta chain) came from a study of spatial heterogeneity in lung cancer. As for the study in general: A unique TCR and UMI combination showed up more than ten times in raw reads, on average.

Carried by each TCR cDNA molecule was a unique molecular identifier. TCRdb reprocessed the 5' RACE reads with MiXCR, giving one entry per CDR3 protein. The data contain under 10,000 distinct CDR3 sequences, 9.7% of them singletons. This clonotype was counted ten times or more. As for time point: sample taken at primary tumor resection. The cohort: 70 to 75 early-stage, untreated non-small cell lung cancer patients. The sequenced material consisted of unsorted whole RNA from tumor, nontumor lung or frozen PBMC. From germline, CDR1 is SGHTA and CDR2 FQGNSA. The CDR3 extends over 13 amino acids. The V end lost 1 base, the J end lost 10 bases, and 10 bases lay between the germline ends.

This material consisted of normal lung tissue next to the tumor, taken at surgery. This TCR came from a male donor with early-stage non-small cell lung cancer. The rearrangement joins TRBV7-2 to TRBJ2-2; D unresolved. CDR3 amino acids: CASSLGSVMELFF. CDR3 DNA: TGTGCCAGCAGCTTAGGGTCGGTTATGGAGCTGTTTTTT. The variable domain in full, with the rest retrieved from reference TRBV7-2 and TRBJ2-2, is GAGVSQSPSNKVTEKGKDVELRCDPISGHTALYWYRQSLGQGLEFLIYFQGNSAPDKSGLPSDRFSAERTGGSVSTLTIQRTQQEDSAVYLCASSLGSVMELFFGEGSRLTVL.